These 14 T cell receptor beta chains were sequenced from one sample in a study of vaccination and CD4 T cells after COVID-19. The antigens for these receptors are not known. Regarding treatment: roughly 10-day PBMC culture with coronavirus spike peptide pools or control peptides (ViraFEST assay). Researchers used the Oncomine TCR Beta short-read assay to sequence DNA from cultured CD4+ T cells. TCRdb recomputed calls from the PCR reads with MiXCR, one row per CDR3 protein. The sample holds some 16,000 distinct CDR3 sequences, 40% to 65% seen once. The material sequenced was CD4+ T cells from blood, cultured in vitro, taken before SARS-CoV-2 vaccination. The receptors were gathered from a human donor who had recovered from COVID-19.

The sample holds a few counts of this clonotype. V and J are TRBV7-8 and TRBJ1-5, with 9 bases identical to TRBD1. The CDR3 is 16 amino acids. Germline V CDR1 and CDR2: SGHVS, FQNEAQ. V lost 4 bases and J lost 3; bases outside the gene matches: 7. CDR3 in amino acids: CASSSPGTGYNQPQHF. The CDR3 region has the DNA TGTGCCAGCAGCTCGCCGGGGACAGGGTACAATCAGCCCCAGCATTTT. Variable domain in full (rest from reference TRBV7-8 and TRBJ1-5): GAGVSQSPRYKVAKRGQDVALRCDPISGHVSLFWYQQALGQGPEFLTYFQNEAQLDKSGLPSDRFFAERPEGSVSTLKIQRTQQEDSAVYLCASSSPGTGYNQPQHFGDGTRLSIL.

This clonotype was detected only a few times. The V call is TRBV7-9, the J call TRBJ1-1; D not certain. CDR1 and CDR2 (germline): SEHNR, FQNEAQ (reference sequence). There are 15 residues in the CDR3. Trimming left V 5 bases short and J 5 bases short, with 18 bases between. The CDR3 is CASSPPHGSWTEAFF. As DNA, the CDR3 is TGTGCCAGCAGCCCGCCCCATGGGAGTTGGACTGAAGCTTTCTTT.

The chain recombines TRBV9 with TRBJ2-5, with 12 bases matching TRBD2. Trimming removed 4 bases from V and 9 bases from J; junction bases left unmatched: 1. Germline V lookup: CDR1 SGDLS, CDR2 YYNGEE. This CDR3 comprises 12 residues. The CDR3 DNA reads TGTGCCAGCAGCCTAGCGGGAGGGTCCCAGTACTTC. It translates to CASSLAGGSQYF.

This chain connects TRBV7-3 to TRBJ1-1; tentative D call: TRBD1 (6 bases). This CDR3 is 13 amino acids long. The ends were cut back, 4 bases at V and 0 bases at J, with 6 bases in the middle. Germline V gene lookup returns CDR1 SGHTA and CDR2 FQGTGA. CDR3 residues: CASSWTVNTEAFF. The CDR3 coding sequence is TGTGCCAGCAGCTGGACAGTGAACACTGAAGCTTTCTTT.

The chain recombines TRBV20-1 with TRBJ2-1, with 11 bases identical to TRBD2. From germline, CDR1 is DFQATT and CDR2 SNEGSKA (reference sequence). V trimming: 0 bases; J trimming: 0 bases; junction bases outside the gene matches: 7. This CDR3 is built from 18 residues. The CDR3 loop is CSARDTPTSGSSYNEQFF. In DNA form, the CDR3 reads TGCAGTGCTAGAGACACACCAACTAGCGGGAGCTCCTACAATGAGCAGTTCTTC.

The chain couples TRBV19 to TRBJ1-1, with D possibly matching TRBD1 (5 bases). Germline V gene lookup returns CDR1 LNHDA and CDR2 SQIVND (reference sequence). The CDR3 is 14 residues long. V was trimmed by 8 bases and J by 5 bases, leaving 18 bases between them. The CDR3 here is CASGTSGTFTEAFF. The CDR3 DNA sequence: TGTGCCAGTGGAACCTCGGGGACCTTTACTGAAGCTTTCTTT.

CDR3 loop: CSARPSGAGETQYF. The DNA for the CDR3 is TGCAGTGCTAGGCCTAGCGGGGCGGGGGAGACCCAGTACTTC. The rearrangement links TRBV20-1 to TRBJ2-5; 9 nucleotides line up with TRBD2. V shed 3 bases, J shed 5 bases, and the junction held 7 bases outside the gene matches. The V gene's germline CDR1 is DFQATT and CDR2 SNEGSKA (reference sequence). The CDR3 runs 14 residues.

The chain links TRBV28 to TRBJ1-1; possible D gene TRBD1, 5 bases. Germline values: CDR1 MDHEN, CDR2 SYDVKM. The CDR3 sequence is 14 residues long. V was pared by 6 bases and J by 1 base, with 12 bases between. CDR3: CASRGGTGNTEAFF. The CDR3 DNA follows: TGTGCCAGCAGGGGGGGGACGGGGAACACTGAAGCTTTCTTT.

This clonotype was counted between two and nine times. This chain joins TRBV7-8 and TRBJ1-3; the D gene is possibly TRBD1 (6 bases). CDR3 length: 16 residues. Trimming took off 5 bases at V and 3 bases at J, with 17 bases between the two ends. Germline V gene data show CDR1 as SGHVS and CDR2 as FQNEAQ. The CDR3 sequence: CASSPVNREVGNTIYF. In DNA form, the CDR3 reads TGTGCCAGCAGCCCCGTCAACAGGGAAGTTGGAAACACCATATATTTT.

The chain links TRBV6-5 to TRBJ1-2, with D unclear. CDR1 is MNHEY and CDR2 is SVGAGI in the germline V gene. The CDR3 covers 16 residues. V was trimmed by 3 bases and J by 3 bases, leaving 17 bases between them. The CDR3 sequence is CASSYQRRLGDYGYTF. The CDR3 bases are TGTGCCAGCAGTTATCAACGCCGTCTCGGGGACTATGGCTACACCTTC.

With regard to this clonotype: The junction differs from germline at one of its ends, possibly a read error. The chain carries TRBV6-5 and TRBJ1-3; 8 bases line up with TRBD1. This CDR3 is built from 15 residues. Per the germline V gene, CDR1 is MNHEY and CDR2 is SVGAGI. The CDR3 sequence is CVSSYSGDRGNTIYF. The CDR3 DNA is TGTGTCAGCAGTTACTCGGGGGACAGGGGAAACACCATATATTTT.

The rearrangement joins TRBV20-1 to TRBJ1-1; D gene uncertain. Germline V gives CDR1 DFQATT, CDR2 SNEGSKA (reference sequence). Deletions cut 7 bases from V and 5 bases from J, with 8 bases between. The length of the CDR3 is 10 residues. The CDR3 is CSVQRTEAFF. CDR3 in DNA: TGCAGTGTTCAAAGGACTGAAGCTTTCTTT.

The J gene is TRBJ2-5, the V gene TRBV19, with TRBD1 matching 11 bases. Per the germline V gene, CDR1 is LNHDA and CDR2 is SQIVND (reference sequence). The ends lost 0 bases at V and 7 bases at J; junction bases unmatched: 4. CDR3 length equals 15 residues. CDR3 DNA sequence: TGTGCCAGTAGTATAGATACCGGACAGGGGGCGACCCAGTACTTC. Its translation: CASSIDTGQGATQYF.

This clonotype was recorded a few times. V and J are TRBV6-5 and TRBJ1-1, with D unclear. This CDR3 is built from 12 residues. Germline V gene lookup returns CDR1 MNHEY and CDR2 SVGAGI. The V and J ends lost 3 bases and 6 bases respectively, with 8 bases between them. The CDR3 region is CASSYTGSEAFF. The CDR3 bases are TGTGCCAGCAGTTATACGGGATCTGAAGCTTTCTTT.